This TCR beta chain was obtained from a study of blood T cell repertoires in COVID-19. Assignment of participants to cohorts was predicated upon participant-reported clinical history. V gave up 2 bases and J gave up 5 bases; unmatched junction bases: 5. The germline V gene has CDR1 MGHRA and CDR2 YSYEKL. This CDR3 spans 16 amino acids. Study processing details: The authors estimated nucleated cell counts from reference gene primer amplification. The data were produced by immunoSEQ multiplex PCR, yet TCRdb's version contains in-frame clones alone and is incomplete. That table furnishes V, J and clone size, whereas the DNA furnished D and trimming. The sample contains roughly 150,000 clones, around 80% of which appear only once.

The rearrangement joins TRBV4-1 to TRBJ2-3; 12 bases line up with TRBD1. Input material: PBMCs or T cells enriched from blood (not recorded which). The receptor's source is a woman between 65 and 79 years old in a cohort exposed to, infected with or recovered from COVID-19 (not recorded which). CDR3 in amino acids: CASSQRGQGAGDTQYF. Here the CDR3 DNA reads TGCGCCAGCAGCCAAAGGGGACAGGGGGCGGGAGATACGCAGTATTTT.